The 30 T cell receptor beta chains reported below all come from one sample, sequenced in a study of CD8 T cells in Susac syndrome. An amount of RNA that ranged from roughly 0.5 to 1 ug was reverse transcribed with random hexamers. MiXCR, run by TCRdb on the immunoSEQ multiplex PCR reads, gives a single entry per CDR3 protein. The sample has about 400,000 distinct CDR3 sequences, 85% to 90% seen once; the top ten hold under 0.15%. The sample taken for sequencing was CD8+ T cells from PBMCs. These receptors came from a human donor with multiple sclerosis.

CDR3 nucleotides: TGCAGCGTGGATTCTCCTCCGGGACAGGGGGCTTCCGAGCAGTACTTC. Encoded protein: CSVDSPPGQGASEQYF. The rearrangement joins TRBV29-1 to TRBJ2-7; 12 nucleotides align to TRBD1. Looked up from germline, CDR1 is SQVTM and CDR2 is ANQGSEA. The junction had 15 bases not matched to a gene; V was cut back by 6 bases and J by 6 bases. The CDR3 has 16 residues.

The chain carries TRBV10-3 and TRBJ2-2; 7 bases match TRBD1. Germline lookup yields CDR1 ENHRY and CDR2 SYGVKD. The J segment lost 4 bases and the V segment lost 4 bases, leaving 12 bases of the junction unmatched. This CDR3 comprises 17 residues. In DNA, the CDR3 is TGTGCCATCAGTGGGGTTCTTAGGGGGCGCGGCACCGGGGAGCTGTTTTTT. Its translation is CAISGVLRGRGTGELFF.

The CDR3 nucleotides are TGCGCCAGCAGCCAAGAGGGCATTGCGGGACCCTACAATGAGCAGTTCTTC. The encoded protein is CASSQEGIAGPYNEQFF. The V call is TRBV4-1, the J call TRBJ2-1; D perhaps matches TRBD2 (6 bases). The CDR3 has 17 residues. In germline, CDR1 is MGHRA, CDR2 YSYEKL. V was trimmed by 0 bases and J by 2 bases, leaving 14 bases between them.

This chain connects TRBV19 to TRBJ1-1, with D tentatively TRBD1 (5 bases). Germline V gene lookup returns CDR1 LNHDA and CDR2 SQIVND (reference sequence). This CDR3 region has 14 residues. V gave up 3 bases and J gave up 1 base, with 9 bases separating them. DNA for the CDR3: TGTGCCAGTAGTATGGGGGACGGGAACACTGAAGCTTTCTTT. This encodes CASSMGDGNTEAFF.

The rearrangement uses TRBV28 and TRBJ2-2; TRBD1 might be the D (6 bases). The ends were cut back, 3 bases at V and 5 bases at J, with 10 bases in the middle. Germline loops: CDR1 MDHEN, CDR2 SYDVKM. This CDR3 is 14 amino acids long. In DNA, the CDR3 is TGTGCCAGCAGTTTGCAGGGACAAACCGGGGAGCTGTTTTTT. Protein sequence: CASSLQGQTGELFF.

The chain uses TRBV5-6 and TRBJ2-5, with D possibly being TRBD1 or TRBD2 (7 bases each). This CDR3 contains 16 residues. Germline V lookup: CDR1 SGHDT, CDR2 YYEEEE. V dropped 1 base and J dropped 1 base, with 14 bases sitting between them. CDR3 sequence reads: CASSLQTGTIQETQYF. Here the CDR3 DNA reads TGTGCCAGCAGCTTGCAGACAGGGACTATCCAAGAGACCCAGTACTTC.

This clonotype was counted once. The J gene is TRBJ1-1, the V gene TRBV7-2; no firm D call. This CDR3 comprises 13 residues. Germline V gene sequence: CDR1 SGHTA, CDR2 FQGNSA. V gave up 2 bases and J gave up 0 bases, with 4 bases separating them. CDR3 sequence (DNA): TGTGCCAGCAGCTTATTCGTGAACACTGAAGCTTTCTTT. Its protein is CASSLFVNTEAFF.

The V gene is TRBV27, the J gene TRBJ2-1, with 11 positions matching TRBD2. V shed 8 bases and J 6 bases; nucleotides not matched to a gene: 9. This CDR3 spans 15 amino acids. CDR1 is MNHEY, CDR2 SMNVEV, per germline (reference sequence). CDR3 sequence: CASGVAGGSRNEQFF. In DNA, the CDR3 is TGTGCCAGCGGGGTAGCGGGAGGGTCCCGCAATGAGCAGTTCTTC.

The CDR3 DNA sequence: TGTGCCAGCAGCTCGCCTAGCGGGAGGGCCGCCGACATTCAGTACTTC. Protein sequence: CASSSPSGRAADIQYF. The chain carries TRBV7-9 and TRBJ2-4, with 12 bases aligning to TRBD2. The CDR3 covers 16 residues. V lost 4 bases to trimming and J lost 8 bases; unmatched junction nucleotides: 9. Germline CDR1 SEHNR, CDR2 FQNEAQ (reference sequence). Variable domain in full (rest from reference TRBV7-9 and TRBJ2-4): DTGVSQNPRHKITKRGQNVTFRCDPISEHNRLYWYRQTLGQGPEFLTYFQNEAQLEKSRLLSDRFSAERPKGSFSTLEIQRTEQGDSAMYLCASSSPSGRAADIQYFGAGTRLSVL.

J is TRBJ2-7 and V is TRBV30; either TRBD1 or TRBD2 may fit D (5 bases each). Germline CDR1 reads GTSNPN; CDR2 reads SVGIG (reference sequence). V shed 7 bases and J shed 0 bases, with 16 bases lying between them. The CDR3 is made up of 14 amino acids. The CDR3 region has the DNA TGTGCCTCCACCTCCGGGACGGTCTCCTACGAGCAGTACTTC. Translating it yields CASTSGTVSYEQYF.

The chain couples TRBV19 to TRBJ2-3; D may be TRBD2 (6 bases). With 4 bases removed from V and 0 bases from J, the gap between germline ends came to 8 bases. The CDR3 length is 14 residues. The germline CDR1 and CDR2 sequences are LNHDA and SQIVND (reference sequence). As DNA, the CDR3 is TGTGCCAGTAGTAGCGGGGTGAGCACAGATACGCAGTATTTT. Residues: CASSSGVSTDTQYF. Looking up the rest from reference TRBV19 and TRBJ2-3 gives the full variable domain: DGGITQSPKYLFRKEGQNVTLSCEQNLNHDAMYWYRQDPGQGLRLIYYSQIVNDFQKGDIAEGYSVSREKKESFPLTVTSAQKNPTAFYLCASSSGVSTDTQYFGPGTRLTVL.

This chain connects TRBV6-5 to TRBJ2-1, with TRBD2 as a possible D gene (5 bases). The CDR3 is made up of 13 amino acids. CDR1 is MNHEY, CDR2 SVGAGI, per germline. Trimming took 5 bases from V and 3 from J, leaving 8 bases between them. In nucleotides, the CDR3 is TGTGCCAGCAGTCCCGACTACTACAATGAGCAGTTCTTC. The encoded protein is CASSPDYYNEQFF.

The rearrangement links TRBV2 to TRBJ1-2; no reliable D call. The germline V gene has CDR1 SNHLY and CDR2 FYNNEI. Trimming shortened V by 6 bases and J by 8 bases, and 10 bases separated the two germline ends. The CDR3 is 11 residues long. The CDR3 DNA reads TGTGCCAGCAGCCGGTCCTCCGGCTACACCTTC. This sequence encodes CASSRSSGYTF. Full variable domain (outside the CDR3, taken from reference TRBV2 and TRBJ1-2): EPEVTQTPSHQVTQMGQEVILRCVPISNHLYFYWYRQILGQKVEFLVSFYNNEISEKSEIFDDQFSVERPDGSNFTLKIRSTKLEDSAMYFCASSRSSGYTFGSGTRLTVV.

As DNA, the CDR3 is TGCGCCAGCAGTCCGGGACAGGGGGCGCGAGGCTACACCTTC. This codes for CASSPGQGARGYTF. The chain recombines TRBV5-1 with TRBJ1-2, with TRBD1 matching 12 bases. Trimming at V came to 5 bases and at J to 8 bases, leaving 7 bases not matched to a gene. Germline V CDR1 and CDR2: SGHRS, YFSETQ. This CDR3 is 14 amino acids long.

The chain has TRBV5-6 and TRBJ2-7, with 7 bases that match TRBD1. This CDR3 is built from 14 residues. The germline V gene encodes CDR1 SGHDT and CDR2 YYEEEE. The V gene end was trimmed by 0 bases and the J gene end by 6 bases; junction bases not matched to a gene: 6. The CDR3 DNA is TGTGCCAGCAGCTTGGTAGGACAGGCCACCGAGCAGTACTTC. Its translation is CASSLVGQATEQYF.

This CDR3 reads CASSFNYEQFF. In DNA form, the CDR3 reads TGTGCCAGCAGTTTTAACTATGAGCAGTTCTTC. V is TRBV12-3 or TRBV12-4 and J is TRBJ2-1; D ambiguous. This CDR3 has 11 amino acids. Trimming removed 3 bases from V and 8 bases from J, with 5 bases in between.

This sequence joins TRBV30 and TRBJ2-5; TRBD2 agrees at 7 bases. Germline CDR1 reads GTSNPN; CDR2 reads SVGIG (reference sequence). The V gene end was trimmed by 0 bases and the J gene end by 4 bases; junction bases not matched to a gene: 2. This CDR3 is built from 13 residues. The CDR3 region is CAWSVREGETQYF. The CDR3 nucleotides are TGTGCCTGGAGTGTCAGGGAGGGAGAGACCCAGTACTTC.

This clonotype showed up just once. This chain links TRBV27 with TRBJ1-6; D is possibly TRBD1 (5 bases). The CDR3 runs to 15 residues. From germline, CDR1 is MNHEY and CDR2 SMNVEV (reference sequence). V lost 2 bases and J 7 bases, leaving 12 bases between the germline ends. CDR3 coding DNA: TGTGCCAGCAGTTTAGGGGTCTGGGGGAATTCACCCCTCCACTTT. This gives the protein CASSLGVWGNSPLHF.

The V and J genes are TRBV4-1 and TRBJ2-1, with TRBD2 matching over 8 bases. The J segment lost 8 bases and the V segment lost 1 base, leaving 13 bases of the junction unmatched. This CDR3 region has 17 residues. From germline, CDR1 is MGHRA and CDR2 YSYEKL. DNA of the CDR3: TGCGCCAGCAGCCAAGTGGGCCGAGCGGGAGTGTTTGATGAGCAGTTCTTC. It yields the protein CASSQVGRAGVFDEQFF.

Here the CDR3 reads CASSYSLTGGMFF. The CDR3 DNA is TGTGCCAGCAGTTATAGTTTGACCGGGGGGATGTTTTTT. V gene TRBV6-5 combines with J gene TRBJ2-2; TRBD2 matches 7 bases. The germline gives CDR1 MNHEY, CDR2 SVGAGI. This CDR3 is 13 amino acids long. V shed 3 bases and J 15 bases; nucleotides not matched to a gene: 10.

The rearrangement uses TRBV2 and TRBJ2-3; D is possibly TRBD2 (6 bases). The CDR3 runs to 16 residues. The germline V and J ends were trimmed by 3 bases and 2 bases, with 15 bases remaining between them. Germline V gives CDR1 SNHLY, CDR2 FYNNEI. CDR3 sequence: CASSDIRDSYTDTQYF. CDR3 DNA sequence: TGTGCCAGCAGTGATATCCGGGACTCGTACACAGATACGCAGTATTTT.

The chain joins TRBV28 to TRBJ2-1; no definite D call. Trimming left V 7 bases short and J 15 bases short, with 25 bases between. The CDR3 spans 14 residues. Germline values: CDR1 MDHEN, CDR2 SYDVKM. The CDR3: CASITKASGWHGFF. The CDR3 DNA reads as TGTGCCAGCATCACGAAGGCTAGTGGGTGGCATGGGTTCTTC.

The CDR3 DNA sequence: TGCGCCAGCAGCCAAGTAGCGGGGGGATCCGAGAAGGAGCTGTTTTTT. Protein: CASSQVAGGSEKELFF. J is TRBJ2-2 and V is TRBV4-1; 10 nucleotides line up with TRBD2. The CDR3 spans 16 residues. Germline CDR1 is MGHRA and CDR2 is YSYEKL. The J segment lost 10 bases and the V segment lost 1 base, leaving 9 bases of the junction unmatched.

CDR3 sequence (DNA): TGTGCCAGCAGCTTCTCAGGGATGGACAATGAGCAGTTCTTC. Translation gives CASSFSGMDNEQFF. The V call is TRBV7-9, the J call TRBJ2-1; D perhaps matches TRBD1 (5 bases). Per the germline V gene, CDR1 is SEHNR and CDR2 is FQNEAQ (reference sequence). There are 14 residues in the CDR3. Trimming removed 3 bases from V and 5 bases from J, with 11 bases in between. Filled out from reference TRBV7-9 and TRBJ2-1, the complete variable domain reads DTGVSQNPRHKITKRGQNVTFRCDPISEHNRLYWYRQTLGQGPEFLTYFQNEAQLEKSRLLSDRFSAERPKGSFSTLEIQRTEQGDSAMYLCASSFSGMDNEQFFGPGTRLTVL.

The chain recombines TRBV27 with TRBJ2-2; possible D gene TRBD2, 7 bases. Germline V gene lookup returns CDR1 MNHEY and CDR2 SMNVEV (reference sequence). V was trimmed by 2 bases and J by 3 bases, leaving 16 bases between them. The CDR3 totals 17 residues. The CDR3 coding sequence is TGTGCCAGCAGTTTACCTGGGGGGGGCAAGGACACCGGGGAGCTGTTTTTT. This gives the protein CASSLPGGGKDTGELFF.

This clonotype was seen just once. The chain is built from TRBV30 and TRBJ1-2; D gene uncertain. Germline V CDR1 and CDR2: GTSNPN, SVGIG (reference sequence). The CDR3 is 10 amino acids. V shed 8 bases and J shed 7 bases, with 11 bases lying between them. The CDR3: CAGRVFGYTF. DNA of the CDR3: TGTGCCGGGCGGGTTTTTGGCTACACCTTC.

This chain connects TRBV20-1 to TRBJ2-3; 7 bases align to TRBD2. The V gene end was trimmed by 0 bases and the J gene end by 2 bases; junction bases not matched to a gene: 8. CDR1 is DFQATT and CDR2 is SNEGSKA in the germline V gene (reference sequence). The CDR3 has 16 amino acids. CDR3 protein: CSARDLTSEFTDTQYF. DNA of the CDR3: TGCAGTGCTAGAGATCTAACTAGCGAGTTCACAGATACGCAGTATTTT.

The rearrangement links TRBV7-3 to TRBJ1-3; D remains unclear. CDR1 is SGHTA and CDR2 is FQGTGA in the germline V gene. Trimming pared 4 bases from V and 0 bases from J, leaving 10 bases between. This CDR3 is 15 amino acids long. The CDR3 sequence: CASSSDGSSGNTIYF. The CDR3 nucleotides read TGTGCCAGCAGCTCGGACGGGAGCTCTGGAAACACCATATATTTT.

The chain joins TRBV20-1 to TRBJ2-2; D possibly matches TRBD1 or TRBD2 (6 bases each). Germline CDR1 is DFQATT and CDR2 is SNEGSKA (reference sequence). The V end lost 6 bases, the J end lost 7 bases, and 18 bases lay between the germline ends. The CDR3 contains 14 residues. CDR3 in DNA: TGCAGTGCCGGGGAACAGGGAGGCGGCGGGGAGCTGTTTTTT. It yields the protein CSAGEQGGGGELFF.

This chain connects TRBV27 to TRBJ2-1, with D perhaps TRBD1 (6 bases). Germline CDR1 MNHEY, CDR2 SMNVEV (reference sequence). This CDR3 contains 16 residues. The V end was cut by 5 bases, the J end by 2 bases, with 16 bases between. In nucleotides, the CDR3 is TGTGCCAGCAGTCGACATCCTCGGGACACCTACAATGAGCAGTTCTTC. This translates into CASSRHPRDTYNEQFF.